These 3 T cell receptor beta chains were all obtained from the same sample, sequenced in a study of cytomegalovirus exposure and HLA in healthy donors. Researchers ran the PCR with 60 Vbeta and 13 Jbeta primers. The assay was immunoSEQ multiplex PCR, and TCRdb's table has in-frame clones only and misses some. Of some 220,000 clones listed, about 88% are singletons. The source material was PBMCs. These receptor sequences come from a girl aged 2 to 10 in good health and CMV-seronegative.

This clone was seen a handful of times. J is TRBJ1-2 and V is TRBV9, with D possibly TRBD1 on 6 matching bases. The CDR3 covers 14 residues. V was cut by 4 bases and J by 12 bases, with 22 bases left in between. Germline CDR1 SGDLS, CDR2 YYNGEE. CDR3 sequence: CASSPKDSRTGDTF. The DNA for the CDR3 is TGTGCCAGCAGCCCTAAGGACAGCCGCACCGGGGACACCTTC.

The gene calls are TRBV7-9 and TRBJ1-1, with a weak D call TRBD1 (5 bases). The V end was cut by 5 bases, the J end by 1 base, with 17 bases between. Per germline, CDR1 SEHNR and CDR2 FQNEAQ (reference sequence). The length of the CDR3 is 16 residues. This chain's CDR3 is CASSPLGEGQNTEAFF. The CDR3 DNA sequence: TGTGCCAGCAGCCCCCTGGGGGAGGGTCAGAACACTGAAGCTTTCTTT.

This clone was seen a single time. The chain recombines TRBV25-1 with TRBJ2-1; perhaps TRBD1 as D (6 bases). The CDR3 consists of 12 residues. Trimming removed 4 bases at V and 6 bases at J, with 7 bases between. Germline values: CDR1 MGHDK, CDR2 SYGVNS. This CDR3 is CASSVGGNEQFF. The CDR3 DNA sequence: TGTGCCAGCAGTGTAGGGGGCAATGAGCAGTTCTTC.